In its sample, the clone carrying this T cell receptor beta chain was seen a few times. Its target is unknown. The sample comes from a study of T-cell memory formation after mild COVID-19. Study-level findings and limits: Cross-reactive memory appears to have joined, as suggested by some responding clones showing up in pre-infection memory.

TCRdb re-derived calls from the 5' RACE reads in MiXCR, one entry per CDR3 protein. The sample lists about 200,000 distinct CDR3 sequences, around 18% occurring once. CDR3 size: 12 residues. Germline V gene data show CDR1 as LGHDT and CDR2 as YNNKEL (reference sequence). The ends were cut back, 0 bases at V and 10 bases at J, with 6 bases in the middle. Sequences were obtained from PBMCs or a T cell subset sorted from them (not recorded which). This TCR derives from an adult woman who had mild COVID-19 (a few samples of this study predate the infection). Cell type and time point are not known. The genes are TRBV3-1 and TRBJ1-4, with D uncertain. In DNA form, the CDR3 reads TGTGCCAGCAGCCAAGAGGGCGGAAAACTGTTTTTT. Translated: CASSQEGGKLFF.